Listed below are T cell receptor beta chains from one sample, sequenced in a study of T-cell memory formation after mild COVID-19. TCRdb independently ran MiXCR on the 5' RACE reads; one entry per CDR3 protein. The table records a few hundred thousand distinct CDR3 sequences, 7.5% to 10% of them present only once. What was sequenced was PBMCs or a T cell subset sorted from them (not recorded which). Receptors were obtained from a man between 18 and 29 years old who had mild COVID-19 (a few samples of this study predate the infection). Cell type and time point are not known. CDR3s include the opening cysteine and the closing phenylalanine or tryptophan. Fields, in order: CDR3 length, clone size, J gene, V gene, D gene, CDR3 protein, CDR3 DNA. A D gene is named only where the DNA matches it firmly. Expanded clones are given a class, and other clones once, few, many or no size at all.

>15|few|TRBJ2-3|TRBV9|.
CASSAYWGAGDTQYF
TGTGCCAGCAGCGCCTACTGGGGGGCCGGAGATACGCAGTATTTT
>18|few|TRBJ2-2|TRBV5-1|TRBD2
CASSPRLARGDHTGELFF
TGCGCCAGCAGCCCCCGCCTGGCGCGGGGGGACCACACCGGGGAGCTGTTTTTT
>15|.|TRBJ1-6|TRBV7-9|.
CASSSPGQLNSPLHF
TGTGCCAGCAGCTCGCCGGGCCAGCTGAATTCACCCCTCCACTTT
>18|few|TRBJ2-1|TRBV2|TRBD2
CASSDMVAGGISYNEQFF
TGTGCCAGCAGTGATATGGTAGCGGGGGGCATCTCCTACAATGAGCAGTTCTTC
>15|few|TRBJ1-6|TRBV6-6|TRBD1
CASSSGQGAFSPLHF
TGTGCCAGCAGCTCAGGACAGGGGGCCTTTTCACCCCTCCACTTT
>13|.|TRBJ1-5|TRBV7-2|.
CASSLVEDQPQHF
TGTGCCAGCAGCTTAGTGGAGGACCAGCCCCAGCATTTT
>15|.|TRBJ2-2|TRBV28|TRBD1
CASSFGDRVTGELFF
TGTGCCAGCAGTTTTGGTGACAGGGTCACCGGGGAGCTGTTTTTT
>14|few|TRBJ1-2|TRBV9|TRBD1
CASSARTGGFGYTF
TGTGCCAGCAGCGCTCGGACAGGGGGCTTTGGCTACACCTTC
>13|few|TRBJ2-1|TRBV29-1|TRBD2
CSAEPGLVYEQFF
TGCAGCGCTGAACCGGGACTAGTTTATGAGCAGTTCTTC
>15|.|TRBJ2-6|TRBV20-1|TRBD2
CSASAGASGANVLTF
TGCAGTGCTTCAGCGGGGGCCTCTGGGGCCAACGTCCTGACTTTC
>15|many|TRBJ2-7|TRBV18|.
CASSPTFQGGYEQYF
TGTGCCAGCTCACCCACGTTTCAGGGGGGATACGAGCAGTACTTC
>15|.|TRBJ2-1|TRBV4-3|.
CASSRDISPDNEQFF
TGCGCCAGCAGCCGCGACATAAGTCCCGACAATGAGCAGTTCTTC
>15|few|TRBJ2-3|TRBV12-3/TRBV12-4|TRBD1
CASSLDRTGVDTQYF
TGTGCCAGCAGTTTAGATCGGACAGGGGTAGATACGCAGTATTTT
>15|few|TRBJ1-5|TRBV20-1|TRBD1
CSARFPGQGDQPQHF
TGCAGTGCTAGGTTTCCGGGACAGGGAGATCAGCCCCAGCATTTT
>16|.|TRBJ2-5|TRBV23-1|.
CASSQSSSPGRETQYF
TGCGCCAGCAGTCAATCAAGTAGTCCGGGTCGTGAGACCCAGTACTTC
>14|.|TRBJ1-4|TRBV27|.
CASSPGSTNEKLFF
TGTGCCAGCAGTCCGGGATCAACTAATGAAAAACTGTTTTTT
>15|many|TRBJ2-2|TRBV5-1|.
CASSLRGPPTGELFF
TGCGCCAGCAGCCTCAGGGGACCACCCACCGGGGAGCTGTTTTTT
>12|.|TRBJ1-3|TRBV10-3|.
CAIRGQGNTIYF
TGTGCCATCAGAGGACAGGGAAACACCATATATTTT
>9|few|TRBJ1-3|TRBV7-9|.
CAVGNTIYF
TGTGCCGTTGGAAACACCATATATTTT
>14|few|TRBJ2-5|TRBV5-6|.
CATSPGLNQETQYF
TGTGCCACTTCCCCGGGACTCAACCAAGAGACCCAGTACTTC
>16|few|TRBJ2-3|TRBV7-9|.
CASSLTGRGSTDTQYF
TGTGCCAGCAGCTTAACGGGCCGGGGGAGCACAGATACGCAGTATTTT
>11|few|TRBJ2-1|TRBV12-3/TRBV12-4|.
CASRGDGEQFF
TGTGCCAGCAGGGGGGACGGGGAGCAGTTCTTC
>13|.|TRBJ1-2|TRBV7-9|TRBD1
CASSSGQGRSYTF
TGTGCCAGCAGCTCGGGACAGGGGAGATCCTACACCTTC
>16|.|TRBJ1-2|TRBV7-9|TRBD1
CASSHPGQGKNYGYTF
TGTGCCAGCAGCCATCCGGGACAGGGGAAAAACTATGGCTACACCTTC
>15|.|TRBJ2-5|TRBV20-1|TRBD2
CSARVVSGGKETQYF
TGCAGTGCTAGAGTGGTTAGCGGGGGGAAAGAGACCCAGTACTTC
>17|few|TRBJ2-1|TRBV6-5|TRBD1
CASSRRQGVGLRNEQFF
TGTGCCAGCAGTAGAAGACAGGGGGTGGGGTTGAGGAATGAGCAGTTCTTC
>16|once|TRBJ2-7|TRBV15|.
CATSRVRGQTPYEQYF
TGTGCCACCAGCAGAGTGCGGGGACAGACTCCCTACGAGCAGTACTTC
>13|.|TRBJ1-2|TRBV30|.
CAWSSGKGFGYTF
TGTGCCTGGTCCTCCGGGAAGGGCTTTGGCTACACCTTC
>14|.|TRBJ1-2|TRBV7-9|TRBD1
CASSSWTGGNGYTF
TGTGCCAGCAGCTCATGGACAGGGGGGAATGGCTACACCTTC
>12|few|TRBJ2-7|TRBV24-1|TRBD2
CAIKGTSYEQYF
TGTGCCATCAAAGGGACTAGCTACGAGCAGTACTTC
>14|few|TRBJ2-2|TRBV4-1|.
CASSQPGRDGELFF
TGCGCCAGCAGCCAACCTGGAAGGGACGGGGAGCTGTTTTTT
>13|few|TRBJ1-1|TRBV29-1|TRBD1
CSCRGRWNTEAFF
TGCAGCTGCAGGGGGCGATGGAACACTGAAGCTTTCTTT
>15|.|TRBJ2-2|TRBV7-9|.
CASSSTERNTGELFF
TGTGCCAGCAGCTCAACCGAAAGGAACACCGGGGAGCTGTTTTTT
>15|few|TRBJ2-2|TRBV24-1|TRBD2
CATSLGTTNTGELFF
TGTGCCACCAGTCTGGGGACTACGAACACCGGGGAGCTGTTTTTT
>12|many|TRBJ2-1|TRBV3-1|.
CASSQGGGEQFF
TGTGCCAGCAGCCAAGGGGGAGGTGAGCAGTTCTTC
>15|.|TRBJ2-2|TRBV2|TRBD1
CASSEATGDTGELFF
TGTGCCAGCAGTGAAGCGACAGGGGACACCGGGGAGCTGTTTTTT
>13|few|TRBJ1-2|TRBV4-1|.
CASSQGTADGYTF
TGCGCCAGCAGCCAAGGGACAGCCGATGGCTACACCTTC
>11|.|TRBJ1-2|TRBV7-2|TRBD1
CAIQGDYGYTF
TGTGCCATTCAGGGGGACTATGGCTACACCTTC
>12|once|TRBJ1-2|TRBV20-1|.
CSAGQPYYGYTF
TGCAGCGCGGGGCAGCCTTACTATGGCTACACCTTC
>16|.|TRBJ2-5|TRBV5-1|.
CASSPSDGPSFETQYF
TGCGCCAGCAGCCCTTCGGACGGACCTTCGTTCGAGACCCAGTACTTC
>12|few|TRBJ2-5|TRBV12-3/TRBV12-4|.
CASNENPGTQYF
TGTGCCAGCAACGAAAACCCGGGGACCCAGTACTTC
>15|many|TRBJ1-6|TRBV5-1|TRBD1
CASTPRGQPDSPLHF
TGCGCCAGCACACCCAGGGGACAGCCGGATTCACCCCTCCACTTT
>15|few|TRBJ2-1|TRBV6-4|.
CASSDSGRSYNEQFF
TGTGCCAGCAGTGACTCAGGGCGCTCCTACAATGAGCAGTTCTTC
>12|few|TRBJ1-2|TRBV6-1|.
CASSDGEYGYTF
TGTGCCAGCAGTGACGGGGAGTATGGCTACACCTTC
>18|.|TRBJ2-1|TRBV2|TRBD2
CASLDGLAGGSSYNEQFF
TGTGCCAGCTTAGACGGACTAGCGGGGGGCAGCTCCTACAATGAGCAGTTCTTC
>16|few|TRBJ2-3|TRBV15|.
CATSTRARAGADTQYF
TGTGCCACCAGCACCCGGGCGCGGGCAGGCGCAGATACGCAGTATTTT
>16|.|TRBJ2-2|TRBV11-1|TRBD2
CASSPWTSGDTGELFF
TGTGCCAGCAGCCCGTGGACTAGCGGGGACACCGGGGAGCTGTTTTTT
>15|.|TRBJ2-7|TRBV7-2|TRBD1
CASSASGTGFYEQYF
TGTGCCAGCAGCGCGTCCGGGACAGGGTTCTACGAGCAGTACTTC
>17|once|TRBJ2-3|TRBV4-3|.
CASSQGPGRENTDTQYF
TGCGCCAGCAGCCAAGGACCAGGCAGGGAGAACACAGATACGCAGTATTTT
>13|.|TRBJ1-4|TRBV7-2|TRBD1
CASSLWTGALLFF
TGTGCCAGCAGCTTATGGACAGGCGCACTACTGTTTTTT
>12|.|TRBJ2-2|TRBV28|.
CASRRSPGELFF
TGTGCCAGCAGACGGTCCCCCGGGGAGCTGTTTTTT
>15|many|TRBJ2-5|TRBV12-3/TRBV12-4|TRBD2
CASSLVLAGVETQYF
TGTGCCAGCAGTTTAGTCCTAGCGGGGGTTGAGACCCAGTACTTC
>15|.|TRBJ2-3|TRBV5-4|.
CASSLAGRRTDTQYF
TGTGCCAGCAGCTTGGCCGGCAGGCGCACAGATACGCAGTATTTT
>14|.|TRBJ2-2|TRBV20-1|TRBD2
CSAPEGGMTGELFF
TGCAGTGCTCCGGAGGGAGGGATGACCGGGGAGCTGTTTTTT
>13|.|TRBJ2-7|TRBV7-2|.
CASSIVVSGEQYF
TGTGCCAGCAGCATAGTGGTGTCGGGGGAGCAGTACTTC
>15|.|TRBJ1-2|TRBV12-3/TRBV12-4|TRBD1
CASSPGTGGAFGYTF
TGTGCCAGCAGCCCCGGGACAGGGGGCGCATTTGGCTACACCTTC
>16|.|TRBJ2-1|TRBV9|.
CASSSIPLAGYNEQFF
TGTGCCAGCAGCTCCATACCCCTGGCAGGGTACAATGAGCAGTTCTTC